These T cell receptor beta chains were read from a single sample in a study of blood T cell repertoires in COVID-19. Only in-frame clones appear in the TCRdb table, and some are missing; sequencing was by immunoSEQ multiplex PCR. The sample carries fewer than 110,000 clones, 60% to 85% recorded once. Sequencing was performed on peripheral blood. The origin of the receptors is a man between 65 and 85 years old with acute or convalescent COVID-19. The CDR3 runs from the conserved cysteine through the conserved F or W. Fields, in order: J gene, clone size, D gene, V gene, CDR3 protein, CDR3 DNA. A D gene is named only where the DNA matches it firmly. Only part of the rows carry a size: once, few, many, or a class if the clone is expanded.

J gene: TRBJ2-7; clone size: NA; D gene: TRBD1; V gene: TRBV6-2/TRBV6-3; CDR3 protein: CASSTTGAPYEQYF; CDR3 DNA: TGTGCCAGCAGTACGACAGGGGCCCCCTACGAGCAGTACTTC
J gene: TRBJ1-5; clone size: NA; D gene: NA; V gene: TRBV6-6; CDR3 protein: CASRGGIANQPQHF; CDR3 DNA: TGTGCCAGCAGAGGAGGGATTGCCAATCAGCCCCAGCATTTT
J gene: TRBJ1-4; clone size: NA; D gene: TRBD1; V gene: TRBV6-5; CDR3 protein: CASSRQGAEKLFF; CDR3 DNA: TGTGCCAGCAGTCGACAGGGGGCAGAAAAACTGTTTTTT
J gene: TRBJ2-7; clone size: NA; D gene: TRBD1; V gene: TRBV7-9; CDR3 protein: CASSSGGWIYEQYF; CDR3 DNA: TGTGCCAGCAGCTCAGGGGGTTGGATCTACGAGCAGTACTTC
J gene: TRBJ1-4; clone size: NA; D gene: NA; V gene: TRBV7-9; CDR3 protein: CASSPSEGGEKLFF; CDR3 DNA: TGTGCCAGCAGCCCCTCGGAAGGAGGTGAAAAACTGTTTTTT
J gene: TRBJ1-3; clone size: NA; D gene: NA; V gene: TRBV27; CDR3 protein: CASSTARGGNTIYF; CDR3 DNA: TGTGCCAGCAGCACGGCCAGGGGAGGAAACACCATATATTTT
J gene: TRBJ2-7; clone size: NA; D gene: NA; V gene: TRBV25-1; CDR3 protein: CASSEQGPYEQYF; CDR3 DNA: TGTGCCAGCAGTGAGCAGGGCCCCTACGAGCAGTACTTC
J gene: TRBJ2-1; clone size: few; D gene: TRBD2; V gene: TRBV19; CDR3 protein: CASSTVAGALYNEQFF; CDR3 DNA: TGTGCCAGTAGTACCGTAGCGGGGGCCCTCTACAATGAGCAGTTCTTC
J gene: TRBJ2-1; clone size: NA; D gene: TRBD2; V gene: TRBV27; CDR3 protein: CASSLPNSGVSYNEQFF; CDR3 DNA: TGTGCCAGCAGTTTACCCAATAGCGGGGTCTCCTACAATGAGCAGTTCTTC
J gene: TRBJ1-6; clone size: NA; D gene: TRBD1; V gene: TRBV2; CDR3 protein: CASTPRGDRVGSPLHF; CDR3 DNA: TGTGCCAGCACCCCCCGTGGGGACAGGGTTGGTTCACCCCTCCACTTT